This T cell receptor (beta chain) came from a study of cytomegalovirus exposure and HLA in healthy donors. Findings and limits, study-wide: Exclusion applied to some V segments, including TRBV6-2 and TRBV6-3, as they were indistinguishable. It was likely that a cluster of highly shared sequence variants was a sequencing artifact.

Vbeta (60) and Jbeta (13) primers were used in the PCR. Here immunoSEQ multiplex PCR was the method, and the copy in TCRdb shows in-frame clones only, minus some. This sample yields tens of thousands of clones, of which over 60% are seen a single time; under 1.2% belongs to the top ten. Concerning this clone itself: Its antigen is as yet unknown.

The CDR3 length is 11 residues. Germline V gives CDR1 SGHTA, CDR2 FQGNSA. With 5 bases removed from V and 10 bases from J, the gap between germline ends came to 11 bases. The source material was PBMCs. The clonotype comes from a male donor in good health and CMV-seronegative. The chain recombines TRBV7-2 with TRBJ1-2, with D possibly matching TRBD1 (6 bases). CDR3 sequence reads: CASSPRTDYTF. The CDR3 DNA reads TGTGCCAGCAGCCCCCGGACAGACTACACCTTC.